The 11 T cell receptor beta chains reported below all come from one sample, sequenced in a study of control samples from healthy donors and cancer patients (dated by TCRdb to about 2020). The library was prepared using the immunoSEQ multiplex PCR assay. TCRdb limited this immuneACCESS table to in-frame rearrangements with V and J called. A share of clones is missing; checked studies link under half to unresolved V genes, and the rest is unexplained. The sample contains approximately 100,000 clones, roughly 90% of them found a single time. The ten largest make up approximately 15% of the sample. The sample comprised blood. The origin of the receptors is a woman aged 50 to 60 in good health.

This chain uses TRBV6-5 with TRBJ1-5; D is unclear. The CDR3 is made up of 15 amino acids. Trimming removed 6 bases at V and 0 bases at J, with 12 bases between. CDR1 is MNHEY and CDR2 is SVGAGI in the germline V gene. In DNA form, the CDR3 reads TGTGCCAGCAGACCGGGCTTGTATAGCAATCAGCCCCAGCATTTT. Translating it yields CASRPGLYSNQPQHF.

This clone was counted only a few times. The V gene is TRBV7-9, the J gene TRBJ1-5, with 7 bases identical to TRBD1. V trimming: 5 bases; J trimming: 2 bases; junction bases outside the gene matches: 6. Germline-derived CDR1 and CDR2 are SEHNR and FQNEAQ (reference sequence). This CDR3 contains 15 residues. CDR3 nucleotides: TGTGCCAGCAGCGTAGAGGGGGCAGGCAATCAGCCCCAGCATTTT. Its protein is CASSVEGAGNQPQHF.

The count of this clone is one. The chain couples TRBV14 to TRBJ1-1; D possibly corresponds to TRBD1 (6 bases). The V gene lost 5 bases and the J gene lost 2 bases, with 18 bases spanning the gap. The CDR3 is 16 residues long. Germline V gene data show CDR1 as SGHDN and CDR2 as FVKESK. Here the CDR3 DNA reads TGTGCCAGCAGCGGACCCCGGGGGCTAGGAAACACTGAAGCTTTCTTT. Protein product: CASSGPRGLGNTEAFF.

Turning to this clone: An end of the junction does not agree with germline; a read error may underlie this. The chain couples TRBV4-1 to TRBJ2-1, with 12 bases identical to TRBD2. The CDR3 runs to 21 residues. Germline CDR1 reads MGHRA; CDR2 reads YSYEKL. The CDR3 DNA reads TGCCCCAGCAGCCAAGAGAGGGGGCTAGCGGGGGGGCCAAGGCAACACTATGAGCAGTTCTTC. Translated: CPSSQERGLAGGPRQHYEQFF.

This chain links TRBV24-1 with TRBJ2-1; 11 bases are shared with TRBD2. Germline V gives CDR1 KGHDR, CDR2 SFDVKD. The junction had 3 bases not matched to a gene; V was cut back by 1 base and J by 5 bases. The CDR3 extends over 16 amino acids. The CDR3 nucleotides read TGTGCCACCAGTGATTTTGGACTAGCGGGTAACAATGAGCAGTTCTTC. Translation: CATSDFGLAGNNEQFF.

This chain joins TRBV10-2 and TRBJ1-1, with 8 bases matching TRBD1. There are 16 residues in the CDR3. Germline CDR1 is WSHSY and CDR2 is SAAADI. After removal of 3 bases from V and 0 bases from J, the junction contained 6 bases not matched to a gene. The CDR3 is CASSDQGAFMNTEAFF. As DNA, the CDR3 is TGCGCCAGCAGTGATCAGGGGGCATTTATGAACACTGAAGCTTTCTTT.

The chain couples TRBV12-5 to TRBJ2-7; D tentatively reads TRBD1 or TRBD2 (5 bases each). There are 12 residues in the CDR3. CDR1 and CDR2 (germline): LGHNT, FRNRAP. The V end lost 9 bases, the J end lost 1 base, and 10 bases lay between the germline ends. The CDR3 is CASRDGSYEQYF. The CDR3 nucleotides read TGTGCTAGCCGGGACGGATCCTACGAGCAGTACTTC. The variable domain in full, with the rest retrieved from reference TRBV12-5 and TRBJ2-7, is DARVTQTPRHKVTEMGQEVTMRCQPILGHNTVFWYRQTMMQGLELLAYFRNRAPLDDSGMPKDRFSAEMPDATLATLKIQPSEPRDSAVYFCASRDGSYEQYFGPGTRLTVT.

V gene TRBV2 combines with J gene TRBJ2-3, with TRBD2 matching over 8 bases. V dropped 7 bases and J dropped 2; count of bases not matched to a gene: 5. Per the germline V gene, CDR1 is SNHLY and CDR2 is FYNNEI. This CDR3 contains 14 residues. The CDR3 spells CASKVAGNTDTQYF. DNA of the CDR3: TGTGCCAGCAAAGTAGCGGGGAACACAGATACGCAGTATTTT.

This clone appeared once. The chain uses TRBV12-5 and TRBJ1-1; 7 bases align to TRBD1. The V gene end was trimmed by 3 bases and the J gene end by 1 base; junction bases not matched to a gene: 2. CDR3 size: 14 residues. Germline V CDR1 and CDR2: LGHNT, FRNRAP. The CDR3 reads CASGFGDRNTEAFF. The CDR3, as DNA: TGTGCTAGTGGTTTCGGGGACAGGAACACTGAAGCTTTCTTT.

This rearrangement joins TRBV3-1 (or the pseudogene TRBV3-2) to TRBJ2-1, with D possibly matching TRBD2 (5 bases). This CDR3 spans 13 amino acids. Per germline, CDR1 LGHDT and CDR2 YNNKEL (reference sequence). V was pared by 3 bases and J by 5 bases, with 8 bases between. CDR3 amino acids: CASSQAGDNEQFF. The CDR3 nucleotides read TGTGCCAGCAGCCAGGCGGGCGACAATGAGCAGTTCTTC.

The chain joins TRBV5-5 to TRBJ2-5; TRBD2 matches 7 bases. From germline, CDR1 is SGHKS and CDR2 YYEKEE (reference sequence). V gave up 0 bases and J gave up 3 bases; unmatched junction bases: 8. The CDR3 has 16 amino acids. The DNA for the CDR3 is TGTGCCAGCAGCTTGGGAGGCCTAGCGGTGAAAGAGACCCAGTACTTC. It translates to CASSLGGLAVKETQYF. Using reference TRBV5-5 and TRBJ2-5 for the parts outside the CDR3, the full variable domain is DAGVTQSPTHLIKTRGQQVTLRCSPISGHKSVSWYQQVLGQGPQFIFQYYEKEERGRGNFPDRFSARQFPNYSSELNVNALLLGDSALYLCASSLGGLAVKETQYFGPGTRLLVL.